A selection of T cell receptor beta chains follows, all from one sample in a study of blood T cell repertoires in COVID-19. Only in-frame clones appear in the TCRdb table, and some are missing; sequencing was by immunoSEQ multiplex PCR. The sample contains 250,000 or so clones, about 88% of which appear only once. The specimen was peripheral blood. Receptors were obtained from a woman aged 70-85 years with active or convalescent COVID-19. CDR3s include the opening cysteine and the closing phenylalanine or tryptophan. The D gene is left open where the match is weak. Only part of the rows carry a size: once, few, many, or a class if the clone is expanded.

j_call: TRBJ1-6
cdr3_length: 14
v_call: TRBV6-5
clone_size: -
d_call: -
cdr3_nt: TGTGCCAGCACAAGGACAACAAGGACTTCACCCCTCCACTTT
cdr3_aa: CASTRTTRTSPLHF

j_call: TRBJ2-3
cdr3_length: 16
v_call: TRBV15
clone_size: -
d_call: -
cdr3_nt: TGTGCCACCAGCAGAGATGAGGGGCGGGGTAGGGATACGCAGTATTTT
cdr3_aa: CATSRDEGRGRDTQYF

j_call: TRBJ1-2
cdr3_length: 17
v_call: TRBV18
clone_size: -
d_call: TRBD1
cdr3_nt: TGTGCCAGCTCAGCCTCGACAGGGGGCGGCCCAGGGTATGGCTACACCTTC
cdr3_aa: CASSASTGGGPGYGYTF

j_call: TRBJ1-1
cdr3_length: 13
v_call: TRBV12-3/TRBV12-4
clone_size: -
d_call: -
cdr3_nt: TGTGCCAGCAGTTTAGCAGCGAACACTGAAGCTTTCTTT
cdr3_aa: CASSLAANTEAFF

j_call: TRBJ1-1
cdr3_length: 14
v_call: TRBV6-5
clone_size: few
d_call: TRBD1
cdr3_nt: TGTGCCAGCAGTTATCAACAGGGGATCACTGAAGCTTTCTTT
cdr3_aa: CASSYQQGITEAFF

j_call: TRBJ1-5
cdr3_length: 14
v_call: TRBV6-5
clone_size: -
d_call: -
cdr3_nt: TGTGCCAGCGAGGCAGCCTCCCGCTCTCAGCCCCAGCATTTT
cdr3_aa: CASEAASRSQPQHF

j_call: TRBJ1-5
cdr3_length: 13
v_call: TRBV11-2
clone_size: -
d_call: -
cdr3_nt: TGTGCCAGCAGCTCGTTCCGTCATCAGCCCCAGCATTTT
cdr3_aa: CASSSFRHQPQHF

j_call: TRBJ2-3
cdr3_length: 14
v_call: TRBV7-2
clone_size: -
d_call: -
cdr3_nt: TGTGCCAGCAGTTCTGGACAACGGCCGGATACGCAGTATTTT
cdr3_aa: CASSSGQRPDTQYF

j_call: TRBJ1-5
cdr3_length: 15
v_call: TRBV15
clone_size: -
d_call: -
cdr3_nt: TGTGCCACCAGCATGGGGGCGGGGGTTAATCAGCCCCAGCATTTT
cdr3_aa: CATSMGAGVNQPQHF

j_call: TRBJ2-5
cdr3_length: 14
v_call: TRBV5-5
clone_size: -
d_call: TRBD1
cdr3_nt: TGTGCCAGCAGCACGTGGGACAGGGAAGAGACCCAGTACTTC
cdr3_aa: CASSTWDREETQYF

j_call: TRBJ1-1
cdr3_length: 15
v_call: TRBV18
clone_size: -
d_call: -
cdr3_nt: TGTGCCAGCTCACCACCAAATAGAGGGAACACTGAAGCTTTCTTT
cdr3_aa: CASSPPNRGNTEAFF

j_call: TRBJ2-2
cdr3_length: 19
v_call: TRBV11-2
clone_size: once
d_call: TRBD2
cdr3_nt: TGTGTCAGCAGCTTAAAGTCCCCCCTACTAGCGGGGGGTACCGGGGAGCTGTTTTTT
cdr3_aa: CVSSLKSPLLAGGTGELFF

j_call: TRBJ1-3
cdr3_length: 15
v_call: TRBV11-2
clone_size: -
d_call: -
cdr3_nt: TGTGCCAGCAGTCAGATGGGCTCCTCTGGAAACACCATATATTTT
cdr3_aa: CASSQMGSSGNTIYF

j_call: TRBJ1-3
cdr3_length: 15
v_call: TRBV3-1/TRBV3-2
clone_size: -
d_call: -
cdr3_nt: TGTGCCAGCAGCCAAGTTCAGGTTCTGGGAAACACCATATATTTT
cdr3_aa: CASSQVQVLGNTIYF

j_call: TRBJ1-1
cdr3_length: 11
v_call: TRBV28
clone_size: -
d_call: -
cdr3_nt: TGTGCCAGCAGTTCCCTCACTGAAGCTTTCTTT
cdr3_aa: CASSSLTEAFF

j_call: TRBJ1-1
cdr3_length: 14
v_call: TRBV5-6
clone_size: few
d_call: -
cdr3_nt: TGTGCCAGCAGTTATCCCAGGGCGGACACTGAAGCTTTCTTT
cdr3_aa: CASSYPRADTEAFF

j_call: TRBJ1-4
cdr3_length: 15
v_call: TRBV7-2
clone_size: once
d_call: TRBD1
cdr3_nt: TGTGCCAGCAGCCCTAGGGACAGGGGGTATGAAAAACTGTTTTTT
cdr3_aa: CASSPRDRGYEKLFF

j_call: TRBJ2-1
cdr3_length: 15
v_call: TRBV10-3
clone_size: few
d_call: -
cdr3_nt: TGTGCCATCAGACTACAGGGCTCTGGCACCAATGAGCAGTTCTTC
cdr3_aa: CAIRLQGSGTNEQFF

j_call: TRBJ1-6
cdr3_length: 18
v_call: TRBV21-1
clone_size: -
d_call: -
cdr3_nt: TGTGCCAGCAGCAAGGGCAGGGGCACCAGCTCCTATAATTCACCCCTCCACTTT
cdr3_aa: CASSKGRGTSSYNSPLHF

j_call: TRBJ2-5
cdr3_length: 17
v_call: TRBV6-2/TRBV6-3
clone_size: -
d_call: TRBD1
cdr3_nt: TGTGCCAGCAGTTCCCCCCTTGGCAGGGGGATTGGGGAGACCCAGTACTTC
cdr3_aa: CASSSPLGRGIGETQYF

j_call: TRBJ1-4
cdr3_length: 16
v_call: TRBV10-3
clone_size: -
d_call: -
cdr3_nt: TGTGCCATCAAAGGGACCGGGAGCTCAACTAATGAAAAACTGTTTTTT
cdr3_aa: CAIKGTGSSTNEKLFF

j_call: TRBJ2-5
cdr3_length: 17
v_call: TRBV5-1
clone_size: -
d_call: TRBD1
cdr3_nt: TGCGCCAGCAGCTCTGGACCACAGGGGACCCCCAGGGAGACCCAGTACTTC
cdr3_aa: CASSSGPQGTPRETQYF

j_call: TRBJ2-3
cdr3_length: 14
v_call: TRBV11-3
clone_size: -
d_call: -
cdr3_nt: TGTGCCAGCAGCTCCGGACTGATCACAGATACGCAGTATTTT
cdr3_aa: CASSSGLITDTQYF

j_call: TRBJ1-2
cdr3_length: 16
v_call: TRBV4-3
clone_size: -
d_call: TRBD1
cdr3_nt: TGCGCCAGCAGCCAAGATGGGACAGGGGTTGCCTATGGCTACACCTTC
cdr3_aa: CASSQDGTGVAYGYTF

j_call: TRBJ1-3
cdr3_length: 13
v_call: TRBV6-5
clone_size: -
d_call: -
cdr3_nt: TGTGCCAGCAGTCACCGCGGGGGAAACACCATATATTTT
cdr3_aa: CASSHRGGNTIYF

j_call: TRBJ1-4
cdr3_length: 14
v_call: TRBV6-5
clone_size: -
d_call: TRBD1
cdr3_nt: TGTGCCAGCAGTTACTCGACAGGGGAGGAAAAACTGTTTTTT
cdr3_aa: CASSYSTGEEKLFF

j_call: TRBJ1-4
cdr3_length: 13
v_call: TRBV7-8
clone_size: -
d_call: -
cdr3_nt: TGTGCCAGCAGCGCAGGGTATAAAGAAAAACTGTTTTTT
cdr3_aa: CASSAGYKEKLFF

j_call: TRBJ2-2
cdr3_length: 16
v_call: TRBV7-8
clone_size: -
d_call: TRBD1
cdr3_nt: TGTGCCAGCAGCGCCCAGGGGGCCCCGAACACCGGGGAGCTGTTTTTT
cdr3_aa: CASSAQGAPNTGELFF

j_call: TRBJ2-7
cdr3_length: 15
v_call: TRBV6-5
clone_size: -
d_call: -
cdr3_nt: TGTGCCAGCAGTTACTCGTTCAGGGGAGCCTACGAGCAGTACTTC
cdr3_aa: CASSYSFRGAYEQYF

j_call: TRBJ1-1
cdr3_length: 14
v_call: TRBV19
clone_size: -
d_call: TRBD1
cdr3_nt: TGTGCCAGTAGTACGCAGACAGGGGCCATTGAAGCTTTCTTT
cdr3_aa: CASSTQTGAIEAFF

j_call: TRBJ1-2
cdr3_length: 13
v_call: TRBV27
clone_size: -
d_call: TRBD1
cdr3_nt: TGTGCCAGCAGTAGTGGACAGGGGTATGGCTACACCTTC
cdr3_aa: CASSSGQGYGYTF

j_call: TRBJ1-5
cdr3_length: 13
v_call: TRBV4-3
clone_size: -
d_call: -
cdr3_nt: TGCGCCAGCAGCCAGGGGGAGGGACAGCCCCAGCATTTT
cdr3_aa: CASSQGEGQPQHF